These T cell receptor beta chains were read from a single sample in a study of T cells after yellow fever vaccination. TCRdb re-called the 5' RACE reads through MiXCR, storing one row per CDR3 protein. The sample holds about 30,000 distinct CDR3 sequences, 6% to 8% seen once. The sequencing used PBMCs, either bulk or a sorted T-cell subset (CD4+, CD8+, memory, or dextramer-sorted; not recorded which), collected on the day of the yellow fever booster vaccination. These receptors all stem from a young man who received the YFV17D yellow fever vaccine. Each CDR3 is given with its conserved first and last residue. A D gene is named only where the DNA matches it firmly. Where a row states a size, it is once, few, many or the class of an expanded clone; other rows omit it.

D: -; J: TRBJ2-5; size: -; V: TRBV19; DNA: TGTGCCAGTAGAGAAACAGGGACGCGGGAGACCCAGTACTTC; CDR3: CASRETGTRETQYF
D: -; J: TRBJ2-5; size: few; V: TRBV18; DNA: TGTGCCAGCTCGCGAGATAACCGACAAGAGACCCAGTACTTC; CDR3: CASSRDNRQETQYF
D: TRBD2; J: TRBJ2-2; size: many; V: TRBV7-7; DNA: TGTGCTAGCAGCCGGACTAGCGGGAGTACCGGGGAGCTGTTTTTT; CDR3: CASSRTSGSTGELFF
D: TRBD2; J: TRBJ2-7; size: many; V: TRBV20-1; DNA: TGCAGTGCTAGAGATCCCAGCGGGAGGGCCGATTACGAGCAGTACTTC; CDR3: CSARDPSGRADYEQYF
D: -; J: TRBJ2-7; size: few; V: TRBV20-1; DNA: TGCAGTGCTTATAACGGGATTTCCTACGAGCAGTACTTC; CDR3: CSAYNGISYEQYF
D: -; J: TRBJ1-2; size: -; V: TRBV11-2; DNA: TGTGCCAGCAGCTTAGAACGATTGGGTGGGGCTTCTAACTATGGCTACACCTTC; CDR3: CASSLERLGGASNYGYTF
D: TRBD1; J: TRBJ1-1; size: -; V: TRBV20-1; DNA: TGCAGTGCTAGACTAACAGGGGGCGTGAACACTGAAGCTTTCTTT; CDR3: CSARLTGGVNTEAFF
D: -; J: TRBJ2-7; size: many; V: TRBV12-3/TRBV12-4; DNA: TGTGCCAGCAGTTTGTTGGGGCAGGGACCCTACGAGCAGTACTTC; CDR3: CASSLLGQGPYEQYF
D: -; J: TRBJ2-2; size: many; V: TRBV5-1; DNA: TGCGCCAGCAGCATGGGGACGGCCACCGGGGAGCTGTTTTTT; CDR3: CASSMGTATGELFF
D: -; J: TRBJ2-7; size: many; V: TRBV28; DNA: TGTGCCAGCGCCTCGGGCATGGGGGAGCAGTACTTC; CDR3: CASASGMGEQYF
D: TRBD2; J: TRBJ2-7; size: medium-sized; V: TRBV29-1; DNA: TGCAGCGTTGCTAGCGGGAGTTACGAGCAGTACTTC; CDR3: CSVASGSYEQYF
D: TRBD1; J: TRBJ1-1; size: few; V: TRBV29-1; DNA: TGCAGCGTTTCATCAGGGGGAGCTTTCTTT; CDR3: CSVSSGGAFF
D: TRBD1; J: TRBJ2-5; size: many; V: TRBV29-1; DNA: TGCAGCGTTGCTCAGGGGGCGCGTGAGACCCAGTACTTC; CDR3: CSVAQGARETQYF
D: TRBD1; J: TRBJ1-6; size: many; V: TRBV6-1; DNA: TGTGCCACCTACCCCGGGGACAGAGATAATTCACCCCTCCACTTT; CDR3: CATYPGDRDNSPLHF
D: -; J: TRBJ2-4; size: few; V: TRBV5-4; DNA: TGTGCCAGCACGTTTCAGGGTGGCAAAAACATTCAGTACTTC; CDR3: CASTFQGGKNIQYF
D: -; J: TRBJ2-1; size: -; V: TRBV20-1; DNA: TGCAGGCCCTCGGGGGCCCACAATGAGCAGTTCTTC; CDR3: CRPSGAHNEQFF
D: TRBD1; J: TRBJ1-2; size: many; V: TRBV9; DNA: TGTGCCAGCAGTTCCGGGCAGGGGGCGCGGGGCTACACCTTC; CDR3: CASSSGQGARGYTF
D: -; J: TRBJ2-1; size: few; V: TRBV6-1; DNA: TGTGCCAGCAGTCGACAACCTACCAGCGGGCCTAACAATGAGCAGTTCTTC; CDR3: CASSRQPTSGPNNEQFF
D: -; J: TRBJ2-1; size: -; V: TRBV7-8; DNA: TGTGCCAGCAGCTTAGTGCTTGGAGGGGGAGGAGGGAATGAGCAGTTCTTC; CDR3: CASSLVLGGGGGNEQFF
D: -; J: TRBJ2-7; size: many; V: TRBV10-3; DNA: TGTGCCATCAGTGAGGACTCACGGAGCTCCTACGAGCAGTACTTC; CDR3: CAISEDSRSSYEQYF
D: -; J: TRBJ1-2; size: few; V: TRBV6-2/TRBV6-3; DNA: TGTGCCAGCAGAAACGTCCGCCGATATGGCTACACCTTC; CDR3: CASRNVRRYGYTF
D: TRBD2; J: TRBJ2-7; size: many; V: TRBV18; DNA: TGTGCCAGCTCACCCGACGAGAATGCCGTCTATTTGGGGCTAGCGGTCTACGAGCAGTACTTC; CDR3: CASSPDENAVYLGLAVYEQYF